This TCR beta chain was sequenced during a study of blood T cell repertoires in COVID-19. About the study: COVID-19 samples, acute and convalescent, were from the United States, Italy and Spain. T cells, B-cell-depleted T cells, or PBMCs supplied cDNA or gDNA.

CDR3 length: 14 residues. Per the germline V gene, CDR1 is SGHKS and CDR2 is YYEKEE (reference sequence). The V and J ends lost 4 bases and 7 bases, in that order; junction bases with no gene match: 8. As originally analysed: Using reference gene primer amplification, nucleated cell counts were estimated. This table comes from immunoSEQ multiplex PCR, and its TCRdb copy is limited to in-frame clones, with some not included. V, J and clone size are those of that table, while D and trimming were read from the DNA. Of about 190,000 clones in the sample, roughly 91% were seen once. The clonotype originates from a human donor in a cohort sampled during active COVID-19. The rearrangement links TRBV5-5 to TRBJ2-1, with 7 bases that match TRBD2. The sequencing sample was made of peripheral blood. CDR3 bases: TGTGCCAGCAGCCACCGAGCGGGAACGAATGAGCAGTTCTTC. Its protein is CASSHRAGTNEQFF.